The 4 T cell receptor beta chains presented below share a single source sample, sequenced in a study of CD8 T cells in ankylosing spondylitis. TCRdb redid the calling of the 5' RACE reads with MiXCR, one entry per CDR3 protein. This sample has fewer than 200,000 distinct CDR3 sequences, with 9.5% to 10% found just once. The sequenced material came from blood, either unsorted or a sorted T cell fraction (not recorded which). The receptors here all came from a female donor with ankylosing spondylitis or in good health (not recorded which).

This clonotype was detected ten times or more. This chain uses TRBV12-3 or TRBV12-4 with TRBJ2-3, with D unclear. There are 10 residues in the CDR3. V was trimmed by 2 bases and J by 7 bases, leaving 1 base between them. For the CDR3, the DNA is TGTGCCAGCAGTTTAAATACGCAGTATTTT. Protein product: CASSLNTQYF.

This clonotype has only a few counts. The rearrangement links TRBV7-6 to TRBJ2-3; no reliable D call. The CDR3 contains 11 residues. V lost 6 bases and J 6 bases, leaving 7 bases between the germline ends. Germline CDR1 is SGHVS and CDR2 is FNYEAQ. CDR3 nucleotide sequence: TGTGCCAGCAGTAATGGGGATACGCAGTATTTT. Its translation is CASSNGDTQYF.

The chain is built from TRBV5-5 and TRBJ1-2; TRBD1 agrees at 9 bases. Germline V gene data show CDR1 as SGHKS and CDR2 as YYEKEE (reference sequence). The junction had 3 bases not matched to a gene; V was cut back by 4 bases and J by 5 bases. The CDR3 covers 13 residues. As DNA, the CDR3 is TGTGCCAGCAGCGAAGACAGGGGGTATGGCTACACCTTC. The encoded protein is CASSEDRGYGYTF.

The genes are TRBV2 and TRBJ2-5; 7 nucleotides line up with TRBD2. The CDR3 covers 12 residues. Germline loops: CDR1 SNHLY, CDR2 FYNNEI. The J segment lost 3 bases and the V segment lost 8 bases, leaving 3 bases of the junction unmatched. In DNA, the CDR3 is TGTGCCAGCCGGACTAGAGAAGAGACCCAGTACTTC. The encoded protein is CASRTREETQYF.